The next 20 T cell receptor beta chains were all read from a single sample in a study of control samples from healthy donors and cancer patients. Here immunoSEQ multiplex PCR was the method, and the copy in TCRdb shows in-frame clones only, minus some. Of under 450,000 clones in the sample, about 93% are singletons; the top ten hold around 6.4%. Source material: PBMCs. The receptors originated from a man in his forties with head and neck cancer.

The V call is TRBV28, the J call TRBJ1-3; 9 bases line up with TRBD1. Germline CDR1 is MDHEN and CDR2 is SYDVKM. This CDR3 has 14 residues. Unmatched junction bases numbered 6, after V lost 7 bases and J lost 5 bases. CDR3 protein: CASTLTGGRNTIYF. The CDR3 coding sequence is TGTGCCAGCACTCTGACAGGGGGAAGAAACACCATATATTTT.

The chain recombines TRBV5-1 with TRBJ1-2, with D tentatively TRBD1 (5 bases). V was trimmed by 2 bases and J by 8 bases, leaving 19 bases between them. The CDR3 runs to 15 residues. CDR1 is SGHRS, CDR2 YFSETQ, per germline. The DNA for the CDR3 is TGCGCCAGCAGCTTTCAGGCGGGACTGCCCGGGGGCTACACCTTC. Translated: CASSFQAGLPGGYTF.

The chain links TRBV27 to TRBJ2-7, with D possibly being TRBD2 (5 bases). Germline V gene lookup returns CDR1 MNHEY and CDR2 SMNVEV (reference sequence). Between the trimmed V and J ends, which lost 6 bases and 6 bases, there was a span of 15 bases. CDR3 size: 13 residues. The CDR3 sequence is CASRLRGSSEQYF. The CDR3, as DNA: TGTGCCAGCAGATTACGGGGAAGTAGCGAGCAGTACTTC.

Here the CDR3 reads CASSDQGRRAGGNTIYF. The CDR3 nucleotides read TGTGCCAGCAGTGACCAGGGGCGGCGGGCAGGAGGAAACACCATATATTTT. This chain joins TRBV6-1 and TRBJ1-3; a possible D gene is TRBD1 (6 bases). The germline V and J ends were trimmed by 3 bases and 4 bases, with 19 bases remaining between them. The CDR3 consists of 17 residues. Germline CDR1 MNHNS, CDR2 SASEGT.

The rearrangement uses TRBV6-5 and TRBJ2-7; 10 bases match TRBD1. This CDR3 region has 15 residues. V lost 0 bases to trimming and J lost 3 bases; unmatched junction nucleotides: 2. Germline V gene data show CDR1 as MNHEY and CDR2 as SVGAGI. CDR3 in amino acids: CASSYSRDRGYEQYF. The DNA for the CDR3 is TGTGCCAGCAGTTACTCCCGGGACAGGGGCTACGAGCAGTACTTC.

V and J are TRBV10-3 and TRBJ1-3, with D perhaps matching TRBD1 (5 bases). Germline assignment: CDR1 ENHRY and CDR2 SYGVKD. This CDR3 comprises 13 residues. Trimming took 10 bases from V and 3 from J, leaving 13 bases between them. The DNA of the CDR3 is TGTGCCACAACGTTGACAGTTGGAAACACCATATATTTT. As protein: CATTLTVGNTIYF.

The rearrangement joins TRBV6-6 to TRBJ1-4, with 12 bases that match TRBD1. This CDR3 comprises 17 residues. The V gene's germline CDR1 is MNHNY and CDR2 SVGAGI (reference sequence). With 5 bases clipped from V and 1 base from J, the junction kept 5 bases outside the gene matches. In nucleotides, the CDR3 is TGTGCCAGCAGTCCGGGACAGGGGGCCTTAACTAATGAAAAACTGTTTTTT. Its protein is CASSPGQGALTNEKLFF.

The chain joins TRBV24-1 to TRBJ2-1, with 12 bases identical to TRBD2. With 7 bases clipped from V and 4 bases from J, the junction kept 4 bases outside the gene matches. Looked up from germline, CDR1 is KGHDR and CDR2 is SFDVKD. This CDR3 is built from 15 residues. The CDR3 reads CATRGTSGGYNEQFF. The CDR3 nucleotides are TGTGCCACCAGGGGAACTAGCGGGGGGTACAATGAGCAGTTCTTC.

The rearrangement uses TRBV19 and TRBJ2-7, with TRBD1 matching 9 bases. Germline CDR1 and CDR2: LNHDA and SQIVND (reference sequence). This CDR3 region has 14 residues. Germline trimming cut 3 bases from V and 4 bases from J; bases unmatched to any gene: 4. The CDR3 DNA reads TGTGCCAGTAGTATTACAGGGGGCGAATACGAGCAGTACTTC. Its protein product is CASSITGGEYEQYF.

This clone was seen more than once but under ten times. V gene TRBV5-1 combines with J gene TRBJ1-1; D is ambiguous. The CDR3 length is 14 residues. Germline assignment: CDR1 SGHRS and CDR2 YFSETQ. V dropped 0 bases and J dropped 1 base, with 7 bases sitting between them. CDR3 bases: TGCGCCAGCAGCTTGGTAGGAAGGAACACTGAAGCTTTCTTT. It translates to CASSLVGRNTEAFF. The whole variable domain, remainder taken from reference TRBV5-1 and TRBJ1-1, is KAGVTQTPRYLIKTRGQQVTLSCSPISGHRSVSWYQQTPGQGLQFLFEYFSETQRNKGNFPGRFSGRQFSNSRSEMNVSTLELGDSALYLCASSLVGRNTEAFFGQGTRLTVV.

The genes are TRBV5-4 and TRBJ1-5; D not certain. Trimming left V 2 bases short and J 0 bases short, with 6 bases between. Per germline, CDR1 SGHNT and CDR2 YYREEE (reference sequence). The CDR3 extends over 14 amino acids. CDR3: CASSLPGSNQPQHF. DNA for the CDR3: TGTGCCAGCAGCTTACCTGGTAGCAATCAGCCCCAGCATTTT. Full variable domain (missing parts from reference TRBV5-4 and TRBJ1-5): ETGVTQSPTHLIKTRGQQVTLRCSSQSGHNTVSWYQQALGQGPQFIFQYYREEENGRGNFPPRFSGLQFPNYSSELNVNALELDDSALYLCASSLPGSNQPQHFGDGTRLSIL.

The CDR3: CASSYDRDQETQYF. CDR3 nucleotide sequence: TGTGCCAGCAGTTACGACCGGGATCAAGAGACCCAGTACTTC. The chain uses TRBV6-5 and TRBJ2-5; TRBD2 is a possible D gene (5 bases). Germline CDR1 reads MNHEY; CDR2 reads SVGAGI. Between the trimmed V and J ends, which lost 2 bases and 2 bases, there was a span of 9 bases. The CDR3 sequence is 14 residues long.

The chain uses TRBV24-1 and TRBJ2-2; D unresolved. The CDR3 covers 14 residues. Germline lookup yields CDR1 KGHDR and CDR2 SFDVKD. V was shortened by 2 bases and J by 4 bases, with 7 bases between the two germline ends. The CDR3 coding sequence is TGTGCCACCAGTGATTCTTGGGTCACCGGGGAGCTGTTTTTT. It codes for CATSDSWVTGELFF.

V is TRBV9 and J is TRBJ1-2; D may be TRBD1 (5 bases). The CDR3 consists of 14 residues. Germline-derived CDR1 and CDR2 are SGDLS and YYNGEE. The V end lost 2 bases, the J end lost 8 bases, and 16 bases lay between the germline ends. CDR3 in DNA: TGTGCCAGCAGCGTGCTTAACGAGGGGAAGGGCTACACCTTC. Translated, it gives CASSVLNEGKGYTF.

The V gene is TRBV7-2, the J gene TRBJ1-1; 8 bases are shared with TRBD1. The trim removed 4 bases at V and 10 bases at J, leaving 8 bases unmatched. The CDR3 covers 13 residues. Germline V lookup: CDR1 SGHTA, CDR2 FQGNSA. CDR3 sequence (DNA): TGTGCCAGCAGCTCTCAGGGGGCAGGTAGAGCTTTCTTT. As protein: CASSSQGAGRAFF.

V and J are TRBV12-2 and TRBJ1-5. TRBV12-2 corresponds to a pseudogene. The CDR3 spans 11 residues. Here the CDR3 reads CASRLGYARHF. The CDR3, as DNA: TGTGCAAGTCGCTTAGGGTACGCTCGGCATTTT.

The chain combines TRBV9 with TRBJ2-2; D not certain. The CDR3 is 14 amino acids. Germline-derived CDR1 and CDR2 are SGDLS and YYNGEE. Trimming took off 4 bases at V and 1 base at J, with 8 bases between the two ends. CDR3 region: CASSPRLNTGELFF. The CDR3 coding sequence is TGTGCCAGCAGCCCCAGATTGAACACCGGGGAGCTGTTTTTT.

The CDR3 DNA follows: TGTGCCAGCAGCGTACAGGGGGCGGGGGCCTATGGCTACACCTTC. It is translated as CASSVQGAGAYGYTF. This rearrangement joins TRBV3-1 (or the pseudogene TRBV3-2) to TRBJ1-2; 9 bases are shared with TRBD1. Germline V gives CDR1 LGHDT, CDR2 YNNKEL (reference sequence). V lost 5 bases, J lost 4 bases, and 8 bases stayed unmatched. This CDR3 is 15 amino acids long.

The chain carries TRBV11-3 and TRBJ2-1; D perhaps matches TRBD1 (6 bases). In germline, CDR1 is SGHNT, CDR2 YENEEA. Trimming removed 10 bases from V and 5 bases from J, with 15 bases in between. The CDR3 is made up of 13 amino acids. The CDR3 sequence is CATSQGTNNEQFF. The CDR3 DNA reads TGTGCCACCTCACAGGGAACGAACAATGAGCAGTTCTTC. Using reference TRBV11-3 and TRBJ2-1 for the parts outside the CDR3, the full variable domain is EAGVVQSPRYKIIEKKQPVAFWCNPISGHNTLYWYLQNLGQGPELLIRYENEEAVDDSQLPKDRFSAERLKGVDSTLKIQPAELGDSAVYLCATSQGTNNEQFFGPGTRLTVL.

A note on this clone: Additional DNA sequences in this sample encode the identical CDR3. V gene TRBV18 combines with J gene TRBJ2-7; no clear D. Trimming stripped 6 bases from V and 2 bases from J, with 8 bases between. The CDR3 consists of 12 residues. The V gene's germline CDR1 is KGHSH and CDR2 LQKENI. CDR3 DNA: TGTGCCAGCTCCCCGACACCCTACGAGCAGTACTTC. This gives the protein CASSPTPYEQYF.